The 17 T cell receptor beta chains reported below all come from one sample, sequenced in a study of blood T cell repertoires in COVID-19. Some clones are missing from TCRdb's copy, which holds only in-frame ones; the method was immunoSEQ multiplex PCR. The top ten hold about 1.5% of the sample, which has around 140,000 clones, 84% seen once. What was sequenced was peripheral blood. Receptors were obtained from a man aged 60-69 years with acute or convalescent COVID-19.

The V and J genes are TRBV5-1 and TRBJ1-6; TRBD1 matches at 8 bases. Per the germline V gene, CDR1 is SGHRS and CDR2 is YFSETQ. This CDR3 contains 14 residues. Trimming at V came to 5 bases and at J to 9 bases, leaving 7 bases not matched to a gene. Written as DNA, the CDR3 is TGCGCCAGCAGTTCGGACAGGGTCACTTCACCCCTCCACTTT. It codes for CASSSDRVTSPLHF.

J is TRBJ2-6 and V is TRBV7-8; a possible D gene is TRBD2 (5 bases). Trimming stripped 4 bases from V and 0 bases from J, with 13 bases between. Germline assignment: CDR1 SGHVS and CDR2 FQNEAQ. The CDR3 extends over 17 amino acids. The CDR3 nucleotides are TGTGCCAGCAGCTCGGCCCCGAGCGGCTCTGGGGCCAACGTCCTGACTTTC. The encoded protein is CASSSAPSGSGANVLTF. The full variable domain, its missing parts supplied by reference TRBV7-8 and TRBJ2-6, is GAGVSQSPRYKVAKRGQDVALRCDPISGHVSLFWYQQALGQGPEFLTYFQNEAQLDKSGLPSDRFFAERPEGSVSTLKIQRTQQEDSAVYLCASSSAPSGSGANVLTFGAGSRLTVL.

This chain joins TRBV18 and TRBJ2-5; weak D call: TRBD1 (5 bases). From germline, CDR1 is KGHSH and CDR2 LQKENI. V shed 2 bases and J shed 4 bases, with 20 bases lying between them. The CDR3 is 17 amino acids. CDR3 protein: CASSPTNLGHAGETQYF. The CDR3 nucleotides are TGTGCCAGCTCACCAACCAATCTTGGACACGCCGGAGAGACCCAGTACTTC.

The chain carries TRBV6-5 and TRBJ2-1; D ambiguous. The CDR3 is made up of 13 amino acids. Germline CDR1 reads MNHEY; CDR2 reads SVGAGI. V dropped 10 bases and J dropped 3 bases, with 13 bases sitting between them. The CDR3 sequence: CATARILYNEQFF. The CDR3 DNA sequence: TGTGCCACCGCCAGGATACTCTACAATGAGCAGTTCTTC.

This clone was found once. The rearrangement joins TRBV5-1 to TRBJ2-7, with TRBD1 matching 8 bases. Trimming took 4 bases from V and 1 from J; bases not matched to a gene: 4. In germline, CDR1 is SGHRS, CDR2 YFSETQ. This CDR3 is built from 14 residues. Here the CDR3 DNA reads TGCGCCAGCAGCGGCCGGGACAGGTCCTACGAGCAGTACTTC. Protein sequence: CASSGRDRSYEQYF. Filled out from reference TRBV5-1 and TRBJ2-7, the complete variable domain reads KAGVTQTPRYLIKTRGQQVTLSCSPISGHRSVSWYQQTPGQGLQFLFEYFSETQRNKGNFPGRFSGRQFSNSRSEMNVSTLELGDSALYLCASSGRDRSYEQYFGPGTRLTVT.

This chain links TRBV18 with TRBJ2-7; D might be TRBD2 (6 bases). Trimming took off 6 bases at V and 3 bases at J, with 18 bases between the two ends. CDR1 is KGHSH and CDR2 is LQKENI in the germline V gene. CDR3 size: 15 residues. The CDR3 region has the DNA TGTGCCAGCTCCCCAGGCGCGACTAGACTCTACGAGCAGTACTTC. Amino acid sequence: CASSPGATRLYEQYF.

This chain joins TRBV5-1 and TRBJ1-3; perhaps TRBD1 as D (5 bases). This CDR3 contains 14 residues. Trimming removed 0 bases at V and 1 base at J, with 5 bases between. Germline CDR1 reads SGHRS; CDR2 reads YFSETQ. This CDR3 reads CASSLAGSGNTIYF. CDR3 coding DNA: TGCGCCAGCAGCTTGGCAGGGTCTGGAAACACCATATATTTT.

The chain couples TRBV28 to TRBJ1-4, with 8 positions matching TRBD1. The germline gives CDR1 MDHEN, CDR2 SYDVKM. V was clipped by 6 bases and J by 6 bases; unmatched bases: 9. CDR3 size: 15 residues. Here the CDR3 DNA reads TGTGCCAGCAGACTACCGGGACAGGCTGATGAAAAACTGTTTTTT. It specifies CASRLPGQADEKLFF.

The gene calls are TRBV3-1 (or the pseudogene TRBV3-2) and TRBJ2-7; TRBD2 agrees at 11 bases. The CDR3 is 15 amino acids. Germline V gene sequence: CDR1 LGHDT, CDR2 YNNKEL (reference sequence). V shed 3 bases and J 2 bases; nucleotides not matched to a gene: 3. This CDR3 reads CASSQFSGGAYEQYF. The CDR3 DNA reads as TGTGCCAGCAGCCAGTTTAGCGGGGGGGCCTACGAGCAGTACTTC.

The rearrangement links TRBV9 to TRBJ2-7; 10 bases are a match to TRBD2. Germline trimming cut 0 bases from V and 6 bases from J; bases unmatched to any gene: 3. This CDR3 has 14 amino acids. Germline loops: CDR1 SGDLS, CDR2 YYNGEE. Written as DNA, the CDR3 is TGTGCCAGCAGCGTAGGACTAGCGGGTGTCGAGCAGTACTTC. This gives the protein CASSVGLAGVEQYF. Using reference TRBV9 and TRBJ2-7 for the parts outside the CDR3, the full variable domain is DSGVTQTPKHLITATGQRVTLRCSPRSGDLSVYWYQQSLDQGLQFLIQYYNGEERAKGNILERFSAQQFPDLHSELNLSSLELGDSALYFCASSVGLAGVEQYFGPGTRLTVT.

The gene calls are TRBV5-1 and TRBJ2-5; D remains ambiguous. The V gene lost 0 bases and the J gene lost 3 bases, with 9 bases spanning the gap. The CDR3 has 14 amino acids. From germline, CDR1 is SGHRS and CDR2 YFSETQ. This chain's CDR3 is CASSLEHKKETQYF. The CDR3 DNA sequence: TGCGCCAGCAGCTTGGAACACAAAAAAGAGACCCAGTACTTC.

The chain links TRBV9 to TRBJ2-2; weak D call: TRBD1 (5 bases). The V end lost 0 bases, the J end lost 5 bases, and 17 bases lay between the germline ends. Germline CDR1 SGDLS, CDR2 YYNGEE. CDR3 length: 17 residues. CDR3 in amino acids: CASSVARDPGRTGELFF. CDR3 in DNA: TGTGCCAGCAGCGTAGCCAGGGATCCGGGCCGAACCGGGGAGCTGTTTTTT.

The V and J genes are TRBV5-1 and TRBJ2-2; D ambiguous. The germline V gene encodes CDR1 SGHRS and CDR2 YFSETQ. V was pared by 0 bases and J by 2 bases, with 8 bases between. This CDR3 has 15 residues. The CDR3 DNA sequence: TGCGCCAGCAGCTTGGGCACAGTAAACACCGGGGAGCTGTTTTTT. Translated: CASSLGTVNTGELFF.

J is TRBJ2-3 and V is TRBV5-1, with 7 bases identical to TRBD1. Germline lookup yields CDR1 SGHRS and CDR2 YFSETQ. This CDR3 comprises 14 residues. The V and J ends lost 5 bases and 0 bases, in that order; junction bases with no gene match: 3. The CDR3 DNA reads TGCGCCAGCAGGAGGGACAGTAGCACAGATACGCAGTATTTT. Protein: CASRRDSSTDTQYF.

This chain joins TRBV5-1 and TRBJ1-6; 7 bases are shared with TRBD1. Per germline, CDR1 SGHRS and CDR2 YFSETQ. V lost 0 bases to trimming and J lost 10 bases; unmatched junction nucleotides: 4. The CDR3 length is 14 residues. CDR3 sequence: CASSLAGGGSPLHF. The DNA of the CDR3 is TGCGCCAGCAGCTTGGCAGGGGGAGGCTCACCCCTCCACTTT.

This clone was picked up a small number of times. This chain uses TRBV6-5 with TRBJ1-2; 8 bases align to TRBD1. From germline, CDR1 is MNHEY and CDR2 SVGAGI. V gave up 5 bases and J gave up 0 bases; unmatched junction bases: 2. The CDR3 length is 14 residues. CDR3 sequence (DNA): TGTGCCAGCAGTCCGGGACAGGCTAACTATGGCTACACCTTC. This sequence encodes CASSPGQANYGYTF.

The rearrangement uses TRBV7-3 and TRBJ2-1; 9 bases are shared with TRBD2. Germline V lookup: CDR1 SGHTA, CDR2 FQGTGA. V shed 2 bases and J 6 bases; nucleotides not matched to a gene: 5. The CDR3 is made up of 15 amino acids. The CDR3: CASSLRLAGRNEQFF. In DNA form, the CDR3 reads TGTGCCAGCAGCTTACGCCTAGCGGGACGCAATGAGCAGTTCTTC.